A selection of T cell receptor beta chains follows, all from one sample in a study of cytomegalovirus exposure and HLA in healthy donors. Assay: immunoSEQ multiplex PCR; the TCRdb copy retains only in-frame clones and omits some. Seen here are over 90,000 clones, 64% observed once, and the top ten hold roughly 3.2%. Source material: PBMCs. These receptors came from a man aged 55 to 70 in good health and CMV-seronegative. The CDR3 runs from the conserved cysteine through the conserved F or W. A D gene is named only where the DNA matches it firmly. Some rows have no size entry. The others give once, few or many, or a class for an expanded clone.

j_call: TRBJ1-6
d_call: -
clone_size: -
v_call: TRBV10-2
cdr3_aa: CASSGGSRGYNSPLHF
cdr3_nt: TGCGCCAGCAGTGGCGGCAGCCGGGGGTATAATTCACCCCTCCACTTT

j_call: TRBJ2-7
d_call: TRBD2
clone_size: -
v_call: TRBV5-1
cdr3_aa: CASSPAGGPYEQYF
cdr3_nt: TGCGCCAGCAGCCCAGCGGGAGGACCATACGAGCAGTACTTC

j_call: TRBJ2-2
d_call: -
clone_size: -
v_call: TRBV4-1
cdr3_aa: CASSQVSSGEDPGELFF
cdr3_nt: TGCGCCAGCAGCCAAGTGTCAAGCGGTGAGGATCCCGGGGAGCTGTTTTTT

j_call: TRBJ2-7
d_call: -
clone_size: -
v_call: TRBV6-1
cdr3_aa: CASSGSGYEQYF
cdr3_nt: TGTGCCAGCAGTGGTTCCGGTTACGAGCAGTACTTC

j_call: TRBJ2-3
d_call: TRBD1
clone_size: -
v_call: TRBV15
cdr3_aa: CATSRDRDADTQYF
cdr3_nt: TGTGCCACCAGCCGGGACAGGGATGCAGATACGCAGTATTTT

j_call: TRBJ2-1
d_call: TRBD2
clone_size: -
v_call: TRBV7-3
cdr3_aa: CASSPGPGGPGNEQFF
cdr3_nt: TGTGCCAGCAGCCCGGGACCGGGGGGGCCCGGCAATGAGCAGTTCTTC

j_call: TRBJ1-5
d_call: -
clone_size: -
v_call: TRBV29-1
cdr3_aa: CSVTGGVDQPQHF
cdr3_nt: TGCAGCGTCACGGGGGGGGTCGATCAGCCCCAGCATTTT

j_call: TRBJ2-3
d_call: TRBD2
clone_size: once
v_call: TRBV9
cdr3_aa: CASSVRTSGGDTQYF
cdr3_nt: TGTGCCAGCAGCGTACGGACTAGCGGGGGGGATACGCAGTATTTT

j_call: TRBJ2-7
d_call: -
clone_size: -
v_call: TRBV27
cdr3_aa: CASRESSSYEQYF
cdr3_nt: TGTGCCAGCAGGGAGTCTAGCTCCTACGAGCAGTACTTC

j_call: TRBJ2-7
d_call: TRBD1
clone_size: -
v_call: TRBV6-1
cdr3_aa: CASSEGVTGYEQYF
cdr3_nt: TGTGCCAGCAGTGAAGGGGTGACAGGGTACGAGCAGTACTTC

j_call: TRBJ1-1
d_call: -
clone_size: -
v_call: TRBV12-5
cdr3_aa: CASGLETGTEAFF
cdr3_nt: TGTGCTAGTGGTTTGGAGACAGGCACTGAAGCTTTCTTT

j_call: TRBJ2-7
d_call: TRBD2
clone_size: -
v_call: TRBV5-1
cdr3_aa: CASSLTSGSTHEQYF
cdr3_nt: TGCGCCAGCAGCCTCACTAGCGGGAGTACCCACGAGCAGTACTTC

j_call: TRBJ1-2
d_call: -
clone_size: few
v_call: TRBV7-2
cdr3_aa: CASSPDSNYGYTF
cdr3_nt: TGTGCCAGCAGCCCTGATAGTAACTATGGCTACACCTTC

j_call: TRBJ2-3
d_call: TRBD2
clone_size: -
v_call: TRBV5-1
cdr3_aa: CASSPLGTSGPADTQYF
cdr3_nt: TGCGCCAGCAGCCCGCTGGGGACTAGTGGTCCCGCAGATACGCAGTATTTT

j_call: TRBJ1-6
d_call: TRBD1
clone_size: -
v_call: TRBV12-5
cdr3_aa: CASGLSDRAFAYNSPLHF
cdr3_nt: TGTGCTAGTGGTTTGTCGGACAGGGCGTTCGCCTATAATTCACCCCTCCACTTT

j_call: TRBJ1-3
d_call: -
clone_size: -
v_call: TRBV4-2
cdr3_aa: CASSQGLGSSGNTIYF
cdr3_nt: TGTGCCAGCAGCCAAGGGCTCGGGAGCTCTGGAAACACCATATATTTT

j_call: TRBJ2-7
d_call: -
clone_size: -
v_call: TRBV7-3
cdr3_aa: CASSLPYVYEQYF
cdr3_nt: TGTGCCAGCAGCTTACCCTATGTCTACGAGCAGTACTTC

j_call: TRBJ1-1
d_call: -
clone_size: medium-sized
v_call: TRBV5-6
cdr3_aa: CASSFGRLNEAFF
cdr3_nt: TGTGCCAGCAGCTTTGGCAGGCTTAACGAAGCTTTCTTT

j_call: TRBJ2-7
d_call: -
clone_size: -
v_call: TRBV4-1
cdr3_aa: CASSQAIGYEQYF
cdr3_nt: TGCGCCAGCAGCCAAGCAATCGGGTACGAGCAGTACTTC

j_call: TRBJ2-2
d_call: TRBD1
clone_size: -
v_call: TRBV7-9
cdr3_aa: CAGSLRQGATGELFF
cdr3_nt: TGTGCCGGCAGCCTAAGACAGGGGGCCACCGGGGAGCTGTTTTTT

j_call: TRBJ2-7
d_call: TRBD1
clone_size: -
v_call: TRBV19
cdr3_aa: CASSSRTGLPYEQYF
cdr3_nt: TGTGCCAGTAGTTCAAGGACAGGCCTACCCTACGAGCAGTACTTC

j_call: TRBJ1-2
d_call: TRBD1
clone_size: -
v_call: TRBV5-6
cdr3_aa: CASSHGQAQYGYTF
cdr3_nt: TGTGCCAGCAGCCACGGACAGGCACAATATGGCTACACCTTC

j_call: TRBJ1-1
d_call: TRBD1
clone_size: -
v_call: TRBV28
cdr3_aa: CASRIDRVNTEAFF
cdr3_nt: TGTGCCAGCAGGATCGACAGGGTGAACACTGAAGCTTTCTTT

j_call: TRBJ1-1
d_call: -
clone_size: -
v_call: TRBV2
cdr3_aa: CASSGFDRTLTEAFF
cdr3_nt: TGTGCCAGCAGTGGGTTTGACAGGACCCTCACTGAAGCTTTCTTT

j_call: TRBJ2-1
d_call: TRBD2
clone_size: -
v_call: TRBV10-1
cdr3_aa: CASSARLAGVNEQFF
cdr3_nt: TGCGCCAGCAGCGCCAGACTAGCGGGGGTCAATGAGCAGTTCTTC

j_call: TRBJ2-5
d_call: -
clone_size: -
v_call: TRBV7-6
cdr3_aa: CASSLGQKETQYF
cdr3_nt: TGTGCCAGCAGCTTAGGACAGAAAGAGACCCAGTACTTC

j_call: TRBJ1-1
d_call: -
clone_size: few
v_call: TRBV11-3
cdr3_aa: CASSLGRAEAFF
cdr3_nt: TGTGCCAGCAGCTTGGGCAGGGCTGAAGCTTTCTTT

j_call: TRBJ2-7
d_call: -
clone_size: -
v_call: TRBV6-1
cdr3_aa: CASTPDSRSYEQYF
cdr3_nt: TGTGCCAGCACCCCCGACAGCCGCTCCTACGAGCAGTACTTC

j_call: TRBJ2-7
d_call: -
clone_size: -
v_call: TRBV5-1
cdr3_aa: CASSSPSYEQYF
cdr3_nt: TGCGCCAGCAGCTCCCCCTCCTACGAGCAGTACTTC

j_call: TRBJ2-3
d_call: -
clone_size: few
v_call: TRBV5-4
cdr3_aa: CASSYQGRDTQYF
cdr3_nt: TGTGCCAGCAGCTATCAGGGGCGGGATACGCAGTATTTT

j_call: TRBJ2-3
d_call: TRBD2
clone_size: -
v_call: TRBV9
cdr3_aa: CASSVALAGTNTQYF
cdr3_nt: TGTGCCAGCAGCGTAGCACTAGCGGGAACAAATACGCAGTATTTT

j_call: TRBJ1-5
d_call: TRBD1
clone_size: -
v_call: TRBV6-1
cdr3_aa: CASSVGQGSVGGDQPQHF
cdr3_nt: TGTGCCAGCAGTGTGGGACAGGGCAGCGTGGGAGGAGACCAGCCCCAGCATTTT

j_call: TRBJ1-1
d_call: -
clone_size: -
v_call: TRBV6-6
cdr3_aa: CASSFVGSTEAFF
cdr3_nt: TGTGCCAGCAGTTTCGTTGGCAGCACTGAAGCTTTCTTT

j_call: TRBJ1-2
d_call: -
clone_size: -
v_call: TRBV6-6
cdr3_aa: CASTKGPGGKDYGYTF
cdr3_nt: TGTGCCAGCACCAAAGGGCCCGGGGGAAAGGACTATGGCTACACCTTC

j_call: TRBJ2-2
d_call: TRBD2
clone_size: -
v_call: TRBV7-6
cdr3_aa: CASSRSGGKETGELFF
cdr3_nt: TGTGCCAGCAGCAGATCCGGGGGGAAAGAAACCGGGGAGCTGTTTTTT

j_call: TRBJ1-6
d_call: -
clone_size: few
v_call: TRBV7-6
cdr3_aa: CASSLSGGNSPLHF
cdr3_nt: TGTGCCAGCAGCTTGAGCGGTGGGAATTCACCCCTCCACTTT

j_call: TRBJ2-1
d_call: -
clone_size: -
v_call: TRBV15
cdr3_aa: CATSRGESSYNEQFF
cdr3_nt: TGTGCCACCAGCAGAGGTGAGAGCTCCTACAATGAGCAGTTCTTC

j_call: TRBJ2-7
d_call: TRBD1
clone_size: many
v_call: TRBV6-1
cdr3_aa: CASRTGTGVGEQYF
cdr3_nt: TGTGCCAGCAGAACCGGGACAGGGGTGGGCGAGCAGTACTTC

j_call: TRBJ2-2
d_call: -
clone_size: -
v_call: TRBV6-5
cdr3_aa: CASRRGGETGELFF
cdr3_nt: TGTGCCAGCCGCAGAGGCGGAGAGACCGGGGAGCTGTTTTTT

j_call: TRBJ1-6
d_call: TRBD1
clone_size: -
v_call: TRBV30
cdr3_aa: CAWGRDRGNSPLHF
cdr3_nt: TGTGCCTGGGGCCGGGACAGGGGAAATTCACCCCTTCACTTT

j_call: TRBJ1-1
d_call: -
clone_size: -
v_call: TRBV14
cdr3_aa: CASSHRSGSAEAFF
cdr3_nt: TGTGCCAGCAGCCACCGTAGTGGGAGTGCTGAAGCTTTCTTT

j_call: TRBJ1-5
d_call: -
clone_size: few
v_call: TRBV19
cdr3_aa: CASRRGGSNQPQHF
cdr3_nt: TGTGCCAGTAGAAGGGGGGGAAGCAATCAGCCCCAGCATTTT

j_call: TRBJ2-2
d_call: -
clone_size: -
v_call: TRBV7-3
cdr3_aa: CASSLTADFTAGELFF
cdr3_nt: TGTGCCAGCAGCTTAACGGCGGACTTTACCGCCGGGGAGCTGTTTTTT

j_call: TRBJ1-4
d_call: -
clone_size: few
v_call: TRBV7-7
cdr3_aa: CASSPTGATNEKLFF
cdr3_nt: TGTGCCAGCAGCCCCACGGGGGCAACTAATGAAAAACTGTTTTTT

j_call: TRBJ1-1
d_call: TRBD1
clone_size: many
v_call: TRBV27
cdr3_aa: CATKGQGATEAFF
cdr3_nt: TGTGCCACTAAGGGACAGGGGGCCACTGAAGCTTTCTTT

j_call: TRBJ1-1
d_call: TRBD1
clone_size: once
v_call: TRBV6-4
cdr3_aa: CASRQGEAFF
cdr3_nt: TGTGCCAGCAGACAGGGGGAAGCTTTCTTT

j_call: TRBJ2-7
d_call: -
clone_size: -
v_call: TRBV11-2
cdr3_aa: CASSLTRDRFFSYEQYF
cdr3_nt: TGTGCCAGCAGCTTAACCCGCGACAGATTTTTCTCCTACGAGCAGTACTTC

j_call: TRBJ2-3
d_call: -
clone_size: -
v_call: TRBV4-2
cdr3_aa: CASSQDARNGGDTDTQYF
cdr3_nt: TGTGCCAGCAGCCAAGATGCTCGTAACGGGGGTGATACAGATACGCAGTATTTT